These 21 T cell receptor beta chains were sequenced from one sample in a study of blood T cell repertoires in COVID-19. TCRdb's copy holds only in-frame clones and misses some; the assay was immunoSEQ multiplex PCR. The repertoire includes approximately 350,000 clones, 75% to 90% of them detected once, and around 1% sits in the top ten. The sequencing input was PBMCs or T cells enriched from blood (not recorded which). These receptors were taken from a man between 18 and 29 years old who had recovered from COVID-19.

CDR3 DNA: TGTGCCAGCAGCGTAGTGGGGACAGGGGGTACCGGGGAGCTGTTTTTT. Translation gives CASSVVGTGGTGELFF. The chain carries TRBV9 and TRBJ2-2; 11 nucleotides agree with TRBD1. Germline V gene lookup returns CDR1 SGDLS and CDR2 YYNGEE. V dropped 0 bases and J dropped 5; count of bases not matched to a gene: 3. The CDR3 runs 16 residues.

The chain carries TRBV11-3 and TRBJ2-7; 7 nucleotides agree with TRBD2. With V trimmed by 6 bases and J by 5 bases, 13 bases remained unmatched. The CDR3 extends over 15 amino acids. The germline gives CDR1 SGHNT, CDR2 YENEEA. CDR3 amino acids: CASRGGRENGHEQYF. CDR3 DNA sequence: TGTGCCAGCAGGGGGGGGAGGGAGAATGGTCACGAGCAGTACTTC.

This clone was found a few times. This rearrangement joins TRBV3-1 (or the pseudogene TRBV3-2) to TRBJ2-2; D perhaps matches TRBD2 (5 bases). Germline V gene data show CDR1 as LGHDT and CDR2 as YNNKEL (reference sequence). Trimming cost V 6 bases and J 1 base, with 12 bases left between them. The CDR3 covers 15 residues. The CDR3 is CASSFGLLNTGELFF. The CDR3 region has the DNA TGTGCCAGCAGTTTTGGACTCCTGAACACCGGGGAGCTGTTTTTT.

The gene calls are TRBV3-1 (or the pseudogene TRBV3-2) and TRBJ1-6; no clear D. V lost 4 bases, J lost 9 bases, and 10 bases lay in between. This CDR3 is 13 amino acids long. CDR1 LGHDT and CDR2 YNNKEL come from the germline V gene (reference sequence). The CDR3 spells CASSRREGSPLHF. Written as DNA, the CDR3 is TGTGCCAGCAGCCGGCGGGAGGGTTCACCCCTCCACTTT.

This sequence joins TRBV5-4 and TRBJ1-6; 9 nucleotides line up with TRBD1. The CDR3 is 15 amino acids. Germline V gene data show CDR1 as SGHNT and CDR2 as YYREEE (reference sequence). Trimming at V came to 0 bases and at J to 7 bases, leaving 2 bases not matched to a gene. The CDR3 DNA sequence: TGTGCCAGCAGCTTGGGGGACAGGGTCAATTCACCCCTCCACTTT. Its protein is CASSLGDRVNSPLHF.

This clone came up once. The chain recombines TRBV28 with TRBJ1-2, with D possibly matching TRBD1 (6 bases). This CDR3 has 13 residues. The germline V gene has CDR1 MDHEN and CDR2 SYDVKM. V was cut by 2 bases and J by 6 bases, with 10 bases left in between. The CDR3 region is CASSLRPGDGYTF. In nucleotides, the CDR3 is TGTGCCAGCAGTTTACGCCCAGGGGATGGCTACACCTTC.

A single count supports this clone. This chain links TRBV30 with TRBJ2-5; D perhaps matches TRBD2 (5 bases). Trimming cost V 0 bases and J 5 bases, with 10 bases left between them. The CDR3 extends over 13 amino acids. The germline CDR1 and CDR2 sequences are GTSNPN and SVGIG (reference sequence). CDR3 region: CAWSVPGGETQYF. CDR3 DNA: TGTGCCTGGAGTGTTCCGGGCGGGGAGACCCAGTACTTC.

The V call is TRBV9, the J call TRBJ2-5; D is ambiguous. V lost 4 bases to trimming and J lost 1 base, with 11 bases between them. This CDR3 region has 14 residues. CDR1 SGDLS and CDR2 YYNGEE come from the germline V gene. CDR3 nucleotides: TGTGCCAGCAGCCCCCGTCTAACCCAAGAGACCCAGTACTTC. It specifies CASSPRLTQETQYF.

The CDR3 DNA reads as TGCAGCGTTGATGCCAGAAAGTATGGCTACACCTTC. Translation: CSVDARKYGYTF. The rearrangement uses TRBV29-1 and TRBJ1-2; D gene ambiguous. The CDR3 loop spans 12 amino acids. The V and J ends lost 3 bases and 5 bases respectively, with 10 bases between them. CDR1 and CDR2 (germline): SQVTM, ANQGSEA.

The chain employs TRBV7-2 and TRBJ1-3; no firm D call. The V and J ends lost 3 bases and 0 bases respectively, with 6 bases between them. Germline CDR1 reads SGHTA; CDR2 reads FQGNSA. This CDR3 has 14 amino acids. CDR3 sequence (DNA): TGTGCCAGCAGCTTGCAGGTCTCTGGAAACACCATATATTTT. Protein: CASSLQVSGNTIYF.

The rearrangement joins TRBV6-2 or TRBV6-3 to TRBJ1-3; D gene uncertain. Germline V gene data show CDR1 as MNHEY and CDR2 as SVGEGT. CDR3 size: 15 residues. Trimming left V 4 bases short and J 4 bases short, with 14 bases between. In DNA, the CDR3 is TGTGCCAGCAGTTTCCCGCAGAGGGTAGGAAACACCATATATTTT. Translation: CASSFPQRVGNTIYF.

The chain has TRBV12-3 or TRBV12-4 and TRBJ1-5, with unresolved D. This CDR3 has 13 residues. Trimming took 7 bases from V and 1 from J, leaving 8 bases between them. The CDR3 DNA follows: TGTGCCAGCAAAGGAGGCAGCAATCAGCCCCAGCATTTT. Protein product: CASKGGSNQPQHF.

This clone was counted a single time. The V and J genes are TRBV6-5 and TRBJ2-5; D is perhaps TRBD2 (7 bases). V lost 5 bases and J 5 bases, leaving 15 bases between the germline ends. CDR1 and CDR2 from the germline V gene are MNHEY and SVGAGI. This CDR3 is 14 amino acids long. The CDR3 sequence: CASSRGAAGETQYF. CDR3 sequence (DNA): TGTGCCAGCAGTCGGGGGGCGGCCGGCGAGACCCAGTACTTC.

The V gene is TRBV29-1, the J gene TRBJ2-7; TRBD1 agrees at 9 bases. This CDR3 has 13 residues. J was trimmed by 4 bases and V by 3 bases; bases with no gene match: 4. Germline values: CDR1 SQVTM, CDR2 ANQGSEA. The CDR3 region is CSVEGQGLYEQYF. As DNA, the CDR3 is TGCAGCGTTGAGGGACAGGGTTTATACGAGCAGTACTTC.

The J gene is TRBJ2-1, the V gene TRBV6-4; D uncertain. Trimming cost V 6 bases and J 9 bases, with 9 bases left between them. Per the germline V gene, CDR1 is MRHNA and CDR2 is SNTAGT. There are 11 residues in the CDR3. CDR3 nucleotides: TGTGCCAGCAGCCAAGCTGGTGAGCAGTTCTTC. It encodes CASSQAGEQFF.

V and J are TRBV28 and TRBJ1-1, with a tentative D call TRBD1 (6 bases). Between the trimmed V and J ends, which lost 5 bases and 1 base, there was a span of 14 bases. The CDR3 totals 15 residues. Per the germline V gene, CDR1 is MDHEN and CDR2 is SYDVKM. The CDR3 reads CASSPLGQTNTEAFF. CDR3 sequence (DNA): TGTGCCAGCAGTCCTCTCGGACAGACGAACACTGAAGCTTTCTTT.

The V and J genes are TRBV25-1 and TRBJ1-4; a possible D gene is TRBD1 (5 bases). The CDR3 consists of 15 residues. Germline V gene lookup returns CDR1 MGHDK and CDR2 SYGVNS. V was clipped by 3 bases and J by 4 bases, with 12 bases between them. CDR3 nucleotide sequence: TGTGCCAGCAGTGACCCACAGGAGAATAATGAAAAACTGTTTTTT. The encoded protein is CASSDPQENNEKLFF. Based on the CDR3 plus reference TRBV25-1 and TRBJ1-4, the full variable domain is EADIYQTPRYLVIGTGKKITLECSQTMGHDKMYWYQQDPGMELHLIHYSYGVNSTEKGDLSSESTVSRIRTEHFPLTLESARPSHTSQYLCASSDPQENNEKLFFGSGTQLSVL.

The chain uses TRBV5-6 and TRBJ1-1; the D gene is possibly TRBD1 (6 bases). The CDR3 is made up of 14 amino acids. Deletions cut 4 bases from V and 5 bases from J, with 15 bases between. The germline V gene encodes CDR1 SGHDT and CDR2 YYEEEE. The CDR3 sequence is CASSVRGARTEAFF. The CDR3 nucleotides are TGTGCCAGCAGCGTGCGGGGGGCGCGGACTGAAGCTTTCTTT.

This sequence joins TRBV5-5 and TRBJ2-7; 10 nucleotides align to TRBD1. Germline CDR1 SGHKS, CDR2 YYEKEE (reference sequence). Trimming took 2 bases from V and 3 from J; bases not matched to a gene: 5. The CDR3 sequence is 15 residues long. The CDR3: CASSLAGQGIYEQYF. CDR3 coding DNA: TGTGCCAGCAGCTTAGCGGGACAGGGGATCTACGAGCAGTACTTC.

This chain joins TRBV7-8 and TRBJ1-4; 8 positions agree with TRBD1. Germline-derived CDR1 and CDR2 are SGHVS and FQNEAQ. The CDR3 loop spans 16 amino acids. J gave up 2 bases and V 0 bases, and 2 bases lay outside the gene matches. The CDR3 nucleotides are TGTGCCAGCAGCTTAGCTCGGACAGGGACTAATGAAAAACTGTTTTTT. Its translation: CASSLARTGTNEKLFF.

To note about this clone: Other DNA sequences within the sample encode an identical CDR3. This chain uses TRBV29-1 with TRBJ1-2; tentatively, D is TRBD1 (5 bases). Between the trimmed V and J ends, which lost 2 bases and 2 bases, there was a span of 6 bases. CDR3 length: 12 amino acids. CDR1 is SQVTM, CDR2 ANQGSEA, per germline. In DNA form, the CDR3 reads TGCAGCGTTGAAAACAGGAACTATGGCTACACCTTC. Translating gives CSVENRNYGYTF. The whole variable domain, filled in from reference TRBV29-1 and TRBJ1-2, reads SAVISQKPSRDICQRGTSLTIQCQVDSQVTMMFWYRQQPGQSLTLIATANQGSEATYESGFVIDKFPISRPNLTFSTLTVSNMSPEDSSIYLCSVENRNYGYTFGSGTRLTVV.